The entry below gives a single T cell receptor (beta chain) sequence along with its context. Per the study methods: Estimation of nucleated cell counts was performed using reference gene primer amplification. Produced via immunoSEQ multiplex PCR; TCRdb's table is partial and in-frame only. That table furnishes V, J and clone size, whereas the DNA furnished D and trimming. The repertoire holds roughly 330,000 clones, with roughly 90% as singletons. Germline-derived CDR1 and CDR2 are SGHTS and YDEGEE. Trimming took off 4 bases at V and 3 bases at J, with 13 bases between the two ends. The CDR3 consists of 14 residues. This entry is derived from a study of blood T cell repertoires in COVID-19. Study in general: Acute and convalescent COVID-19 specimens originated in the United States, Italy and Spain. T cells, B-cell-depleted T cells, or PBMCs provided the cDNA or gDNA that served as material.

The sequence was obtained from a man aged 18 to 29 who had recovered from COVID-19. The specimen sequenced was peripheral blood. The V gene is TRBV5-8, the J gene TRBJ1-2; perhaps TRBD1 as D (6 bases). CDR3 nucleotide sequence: TGTGCCAGCAGCCTCGGACAGACTTACTATGGCTACACCTTC. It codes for CASSLGQTYYGYTF.